This T cell receptor (beta chain) was observed in a study of T-cell memory formation after mild COVID-19. Study-level points and caveats: Of the contracting clones, CD4+ ones lay mainly in CM and EM, and CD8+ ones in EMRA.

Points on this clonotype: Its antigen remains unknown.

UMIs and sample barcodes were carried by the TCR alpha and TCR beta cDNA libraries that 5'RACE produced using constant-segment primers. Using its own MiXCR run on the 5' RACE reads, TCRdb lists one record per CDR3 protein. The repertoire holds some 410,000 distinct CDR3 sequences, with about 22% as singletons. Sequencing used PBMCs or a T cell subset sorted from them (not recorded which). The TCR comes from an adult woman who had mild COVID-19 (a few samples of this study predate the infection). Cell type and time point are not known.

This CDR3 reads CASRTPGYNEQFF. The CDR3 nucleotides read TGTGCCAGCAGAACCCCAGGCTACAATGAGCAGTTCTTC. The chain couples TRBV6-5 to TRBJ2-1; D remains ambiguous. This CDR3 comprises 13 residues. The germline gives CDR1 MNHEY, CDR2 SVGAGI. Trimming shortened V by 6 bases and J by 3 bases, and 9 bases separated the two germline ends.